Described below is a single T cell receptor (beta chain) sequence and its context. These data originate in a study of blood T cell repertoires in COVID-19. Study overall: COVID-19 samples collected from the United States, Italy and Spain covered acute and convalescent phases.

The repertoire was sequenced with immunoSEQ multiplex PCR; TCRdb's copy has only in-frame clones and lacks some. In the table there are approximately 250,000 clones, around 84% of which are singletons. Germline trimming cut 10 bases from V and 4 bases from J; bases unmatched to any gene: 4. Germline V gives CDR1 MNHEY, CDR2 SMNVEV (reference sequence). The CDR3 runs 13 residues. Sample: peripheral blood. The rearrangement links TRBV27 to TRBJ1-4, with 9 nucleotides matching TRBD1. This clonotype originated in a man in his sixties with acute or convalescent COVID-19. As DNA, the CDR3 is TGTGCCACCAGGGGACAGGGTAATGAAAAACTGTTTTTT. It specifies CATRGQGNEKLFF.